This T cell receptor beta chain was sequenced during a study of beta chain features in type 1 diabetes. Study-level information: Across all samples, approximately 110,000,000 sorted cells were examined. Study conclusions and caveats: Patients' naive, central memory and Treg TCRB repertoires seemed closer to one another than those of healthy donors. Moderate yet significant TCRB CDR3 shortening was seen in Type 1 diabetes patients in all four CD4+ subsets.

This CDR3 contains 13 residues. Germline-derived CDR1 and CDR2 are SNHLY and FYNNEI. The ends were cut back, 3 bases at V and 7 bases at J, with 9 bases in the middle. Remarks on this clone: Its target is unknown.

TCRB transcripts that were expressed got sequenced, as all of the isolated RNA had been reverse transcribed. Here immunoSEQ multiplex PCR was the method, and the copy in TCRdb shows in-frame clones only, minus some. The repertoire has roughly 340,000 clones, approximately 12% of them found once; the top ten carry over 0.008%. Sorting gave populations that all exceeded 95% purity. The clonotype originates from a woman younger than 30 with type 1 diabetes. The chain joins TRBV2 to TRBJ2-2; no clear D gene. Sequencing was performed on naive CD4+ T cells from blood. Written as DNA, the CDR3 is TGTGCCAGCAGTGAGCGTCATCACGGGGAGCTGTTTTTT. Protein: CASSERHHGELFF.